This T cell receptor (beta chain) is drawn from a study of human T cells and chemical hapten exposure. Study results and limitations: Relative to control repertoires, expanded TCRs gave rise to significantly more large CDR3 similarity clusters.

Comments on this clonotype: Its antigen is currently unknown.

In germline, CDR1 is MNHEY, CDR2 SMNVEV (reference sequence). CDR3 length: 13 residues. V dropped 0 bases and J dropped 4 bases, with 5 bases sitting between them. Library preparation tagged each individual cDNA molecule with a unique molecular identifier. From the RACE reads, TCRdb called clonotypes with MiXCR, one entry per CDR3 protein. The sample has about 340,000 distinct CDR3 sequences; around 7% are singletons. Noted time point: patch test 1, 2 weeks after DPC sensitization. Treatment indicated: therapeutic diphenylcyclopropenone sensitization with weekly scalp DPC. This rearrangement joins TRBV27 to TRBJ2-3; no reliable D call. Here the sequenced sample was whole blood, taken in connection with sensitization to the hapten diphenylcyclopropenone (DPC). This TCR was sampled from a woman younger than 30 with alopecia areata. Some clones in this sample may be carry-over from other donors' samples. This CDR3 is CASSLSPADTQYF. The CDR3 DNA sequence: TGTGCCAGCAGTTTATCCCCAGCAGATACGCAGTATTTT.